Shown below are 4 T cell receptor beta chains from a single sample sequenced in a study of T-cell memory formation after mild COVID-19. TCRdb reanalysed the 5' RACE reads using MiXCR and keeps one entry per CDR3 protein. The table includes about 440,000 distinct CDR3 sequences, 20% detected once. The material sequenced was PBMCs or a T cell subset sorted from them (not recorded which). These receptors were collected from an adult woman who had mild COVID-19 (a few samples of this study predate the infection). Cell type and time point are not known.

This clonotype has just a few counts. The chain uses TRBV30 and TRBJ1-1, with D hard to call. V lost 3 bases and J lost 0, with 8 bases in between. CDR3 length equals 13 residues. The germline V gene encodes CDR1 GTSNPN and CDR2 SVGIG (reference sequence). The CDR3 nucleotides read TGTGCCTGGAGCCGAGGATTGAACACTGAAGCTTTCTTT. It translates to CAWSRGLNTEAFF.

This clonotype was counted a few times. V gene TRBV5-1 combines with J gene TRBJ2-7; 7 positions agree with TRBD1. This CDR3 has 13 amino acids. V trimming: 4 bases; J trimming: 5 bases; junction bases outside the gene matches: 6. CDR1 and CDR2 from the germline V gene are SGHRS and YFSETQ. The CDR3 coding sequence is TGCGCCAGCAGCAAGGACAGGTTAGACGAGCAGTACTTC. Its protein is CASSKDRLDEQYF.

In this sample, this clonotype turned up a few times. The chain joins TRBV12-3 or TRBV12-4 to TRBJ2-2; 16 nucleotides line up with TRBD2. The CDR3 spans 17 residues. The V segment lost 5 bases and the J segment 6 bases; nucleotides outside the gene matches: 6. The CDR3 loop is CASSPGLAGGPSGELFF. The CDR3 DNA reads TGTGCCAGCAGTCCGGGACTAGCGGGAGGGCCCTCCGGGGAGCTGTTTTTT.

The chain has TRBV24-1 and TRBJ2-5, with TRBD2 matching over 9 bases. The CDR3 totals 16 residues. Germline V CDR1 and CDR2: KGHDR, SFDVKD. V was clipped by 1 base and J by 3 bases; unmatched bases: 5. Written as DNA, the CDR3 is TGTGCCACCAGTGATTTTTCGACTAGCGGAAAAGAGACCCAGTACTTC. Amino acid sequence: CATSDFSTSGKETQYF.